The clone carrying this T cell receptor beta chain was seen a handful of times. Its target is unknown. The CDR3 extends over 16 amino acids. V was pared by 6 bases and J by 0 bases, with 18 bases between. The germline V gene encodes CDR1 SGHNT and CDR2 YYREEE (reference sequence). This entry belongs to a study of beta chain features in type 1 diabetes. The study's findings and limits: Shortening that was moderate but significant affected the TCRB CDR3s of Type 1 diabetes patients in all four CD4+ subsets.

Sequencing targeted expressed TCRB transcripts, as all isolated RNA had been reverse transcribed. The data were produced by immunoSEQ multiplex PCR, yet TCRdb's version contains in-frame clones alone and is incomplete. The profile shows roughly 170,000 clones, 13% of them singletons. This chain uses TRBV5-4 with TRBJ1-2; D is unclear. The receptor comes from a woman aged 18-30 years in good health. What was sequenced was central memory CD4+ T cells from blood. Written as DNA, the CDR3 is TGTGCCAGCAACCGGGGAGGGTCCGGGGCTAACTATGGCTACACCTTC. Translation: CASNRGGSGANYGYTF.